Included here is one TCR beta chain sequence, with context. This entry is derived from a study of beta chain features in type 1 diabetes. TCRB transcripts that were expressed got sequenced, as all of the isolated RNA had been reverse transcribed. Repertoires were generated with immunoSEQ multiplex PCR, while TCRdb's copy carries only in-frame clones and drops some. The sample contains 200,000 to 250,000 clones, approximately 11% of which appear only once. Source material: central memory CD4+ T cells from blood. The origin of this receptor is a man between 18 and 29 years old in good health.

In DNA, the CDR3 is TGTGCCAGCAGGTACGGGACAGGCCTCACCCAGCCCCAGCATTTT. Amino acid sequence: CASRYGTGLTQPQHF. The chain carries TRBV7-2 and TRBJ1-5; 8 nucleotides align to TRBD1. The CDR3 totals 15 residues. CDR1 and CDR2 from the germline V gene are SGHTA and FQGNSA. Trimming cost V 6 bases and J 7 bases; bases outside gene matches: 11.